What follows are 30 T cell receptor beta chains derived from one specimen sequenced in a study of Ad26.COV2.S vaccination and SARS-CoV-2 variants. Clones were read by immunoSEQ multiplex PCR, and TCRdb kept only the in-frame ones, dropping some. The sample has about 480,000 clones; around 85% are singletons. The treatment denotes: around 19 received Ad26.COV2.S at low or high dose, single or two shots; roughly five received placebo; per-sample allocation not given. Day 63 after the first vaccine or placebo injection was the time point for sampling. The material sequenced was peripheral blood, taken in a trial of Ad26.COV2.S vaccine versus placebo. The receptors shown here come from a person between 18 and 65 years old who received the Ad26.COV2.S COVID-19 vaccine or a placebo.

The CDR3, as DNA: TGTGCCAGCGGCTGGGACAGACTTTATGGCTACACCTTC. Its protein product is CASGWDRLYGYTF. The rearrangement links TRBV7-2 to TRBJ1-2; 7 nucleotides agree with TRBD1. Germline CDR1 and CDR2: SGHTA and FQGNSA. V dropped 8 bases and J dropped 5; count of bases not matched to a gene: 8. CDR3 size: 13 residues.

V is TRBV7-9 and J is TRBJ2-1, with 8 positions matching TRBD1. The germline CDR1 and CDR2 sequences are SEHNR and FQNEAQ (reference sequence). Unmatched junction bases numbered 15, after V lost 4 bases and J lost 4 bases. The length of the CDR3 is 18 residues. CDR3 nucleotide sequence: TGTGCCAGCAGCTCGGCGGCCGTCGGACAGGGCCTATACAATGAGCAGTTCTTC. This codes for CASSSAAVGQGLYNEQFF.

The CDR3 coding sequence is TGTGCCTGGAGGGAGGGGCTGGTCACTGAAGCTTTCTTT. Encoded protein: CAWREGLVTEAFF. The rearrangement uses TRBV30 and TRBJ1-1; tentative D call: TRBD1 (5 bases). Germline CDR1 GTSNPN, CDR2 SVGIG (reference sequence). The CDR3 totals 13 residues. Trimming removed 3 bases from V and 4 bases from J, with 12 bases in between.

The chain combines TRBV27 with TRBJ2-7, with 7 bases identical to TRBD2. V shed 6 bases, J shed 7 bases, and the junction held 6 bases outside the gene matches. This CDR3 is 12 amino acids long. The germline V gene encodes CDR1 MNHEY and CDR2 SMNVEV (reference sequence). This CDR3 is CASSHTGGEQYF. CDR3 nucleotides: TGTGCCAGCAGCCACACGGGGGGAGAGCAGTACTTC.

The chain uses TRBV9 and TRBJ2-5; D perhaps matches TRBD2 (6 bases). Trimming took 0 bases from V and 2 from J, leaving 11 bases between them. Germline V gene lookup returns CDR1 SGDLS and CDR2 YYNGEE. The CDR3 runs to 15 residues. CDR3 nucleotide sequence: TGTGCCAGCAGCGTAGCCGTGGGAGGTCAAGAGACCCAGTACTTC. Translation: CASSVAVGGQETQYF.

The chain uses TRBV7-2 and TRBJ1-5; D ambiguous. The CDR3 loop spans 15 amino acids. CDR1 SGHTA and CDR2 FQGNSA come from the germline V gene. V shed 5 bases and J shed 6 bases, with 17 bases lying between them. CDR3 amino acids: CASSADGRVGQPQHF. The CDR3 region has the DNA TGTGCCAGCAGCGCCGACGGGAGGGTGGGTCAGCCCCAGCATTTT.

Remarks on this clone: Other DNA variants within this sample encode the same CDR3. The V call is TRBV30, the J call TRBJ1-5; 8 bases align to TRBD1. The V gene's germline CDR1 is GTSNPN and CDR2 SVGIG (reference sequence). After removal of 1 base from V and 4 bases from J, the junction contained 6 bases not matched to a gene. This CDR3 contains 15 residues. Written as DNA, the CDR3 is TGTGCCTGGAGTGGGGGGACAGGCGGGAATCAGCCCCAGCATTTT. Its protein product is CAWSGGTGGNQPQHF.

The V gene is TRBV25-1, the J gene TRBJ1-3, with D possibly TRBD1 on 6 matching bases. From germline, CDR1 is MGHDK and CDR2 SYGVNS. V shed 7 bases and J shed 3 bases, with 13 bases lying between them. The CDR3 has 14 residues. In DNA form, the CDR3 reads TGTGCCAGCACCCAAGGGGGGTTTGGAAACACCATATATTTT. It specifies CASTQGGFGNTIYF.

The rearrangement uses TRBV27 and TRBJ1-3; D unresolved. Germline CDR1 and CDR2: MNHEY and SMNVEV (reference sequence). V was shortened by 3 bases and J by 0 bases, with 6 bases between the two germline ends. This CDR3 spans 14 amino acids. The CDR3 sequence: CASSFTSSGNTIYF. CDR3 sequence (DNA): TGTGCCAGCAGTTTTACAAGCTCTGGAAACACCATATATTTT.

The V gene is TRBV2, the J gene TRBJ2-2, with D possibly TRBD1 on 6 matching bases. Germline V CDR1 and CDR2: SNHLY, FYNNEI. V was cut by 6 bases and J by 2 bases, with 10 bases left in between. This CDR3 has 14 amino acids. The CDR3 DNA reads TGTGCCAGCAGCGGGACACTAAACACCGGGGAGCTGTTTTTT. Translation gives CASSGTLNTGELFF.

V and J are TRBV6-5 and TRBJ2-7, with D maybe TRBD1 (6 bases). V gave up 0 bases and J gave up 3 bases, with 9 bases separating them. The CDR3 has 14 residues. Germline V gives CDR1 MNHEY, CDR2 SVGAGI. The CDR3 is CASSYSIGGYEQYF. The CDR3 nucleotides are TGTGCCAGCAGTTACTCGATAGGGGGCTACGAGCAGTACTTC.

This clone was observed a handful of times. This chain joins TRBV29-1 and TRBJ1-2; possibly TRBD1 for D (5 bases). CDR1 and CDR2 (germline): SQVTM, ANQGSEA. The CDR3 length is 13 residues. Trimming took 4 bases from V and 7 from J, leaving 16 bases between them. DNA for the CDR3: TGCAGCGTTGTATGGCAGGGAGAGAGTGGCTACACCTTC. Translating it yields CSVVWQGESGYTF.

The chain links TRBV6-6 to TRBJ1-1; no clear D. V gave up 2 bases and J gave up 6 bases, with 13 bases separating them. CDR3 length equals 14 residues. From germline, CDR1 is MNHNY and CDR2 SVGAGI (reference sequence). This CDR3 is CASSYTASRPEAFF. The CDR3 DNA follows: TGTGCCAGCAGTTACACCGCGAGCAGGCCTGAAGCTTTCTTT.

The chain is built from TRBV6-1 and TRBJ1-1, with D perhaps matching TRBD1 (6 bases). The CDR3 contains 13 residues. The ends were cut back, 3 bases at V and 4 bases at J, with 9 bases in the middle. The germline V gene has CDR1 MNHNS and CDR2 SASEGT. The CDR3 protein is CASSDMTGTEAFF. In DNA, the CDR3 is TGTGCCAGCAGTGACATGACAGGCACTGAAGCTTTCTTT.

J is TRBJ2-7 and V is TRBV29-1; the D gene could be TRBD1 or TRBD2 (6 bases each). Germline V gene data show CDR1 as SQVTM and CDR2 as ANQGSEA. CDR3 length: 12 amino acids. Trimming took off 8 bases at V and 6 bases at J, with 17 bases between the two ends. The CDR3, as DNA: TGCAGCCCACTAGGGGGGCTCTGCGAGCAGTACTTC. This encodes CSPLGGLCEQYF.

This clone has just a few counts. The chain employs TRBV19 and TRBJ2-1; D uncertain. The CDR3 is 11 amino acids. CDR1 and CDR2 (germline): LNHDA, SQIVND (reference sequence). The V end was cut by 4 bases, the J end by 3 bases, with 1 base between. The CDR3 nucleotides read TGTGCCAGTAGTAACTACAATGAGCAGTTCTTC. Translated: CASSNYNEQFF.

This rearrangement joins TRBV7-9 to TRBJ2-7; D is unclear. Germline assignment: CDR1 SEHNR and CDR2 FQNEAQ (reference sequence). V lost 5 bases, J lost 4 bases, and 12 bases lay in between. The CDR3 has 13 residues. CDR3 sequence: CASSKTAAYEQYF. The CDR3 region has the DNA TGTGCCAGCAGCAAAACGGCCGCGTACGAGCAGTACTTC.

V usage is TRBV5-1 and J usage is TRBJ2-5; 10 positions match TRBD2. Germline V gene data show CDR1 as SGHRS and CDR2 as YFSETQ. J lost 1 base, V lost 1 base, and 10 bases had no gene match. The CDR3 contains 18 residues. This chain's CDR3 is CASSLSLAGASGQETQYF. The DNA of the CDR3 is TGCGCCAGCAGCTTGAGTCTAGCGGGAGCTAGTGGCCAAGAGACCCAGTACTTC.

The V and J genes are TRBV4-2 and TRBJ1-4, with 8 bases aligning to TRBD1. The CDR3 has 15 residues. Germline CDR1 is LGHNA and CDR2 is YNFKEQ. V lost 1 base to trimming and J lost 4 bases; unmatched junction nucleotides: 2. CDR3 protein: CASSQGGTGNEKLFF. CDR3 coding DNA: TGTGCCAGCAGCCAAGGCGGGACAGGTAATGAAAAACTGTTTTTT.

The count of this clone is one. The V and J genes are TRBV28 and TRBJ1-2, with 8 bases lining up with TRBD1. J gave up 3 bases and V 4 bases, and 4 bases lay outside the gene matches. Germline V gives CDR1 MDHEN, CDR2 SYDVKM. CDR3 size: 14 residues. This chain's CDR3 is CASSSGGLHYGYTF. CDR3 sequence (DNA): TGTGCCAGCAGTTCAGGGGGCTTGCACTATGGCTACACCTTC.

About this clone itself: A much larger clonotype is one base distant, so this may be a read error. Here the CDR3 reads CASSFGTANYGYTF. The CDR3 DNA sequence: TGTGCCAGCAGTTTCGGGACAGCTAACTATGGCTACACCTTC. The V call is TRBV6-2 or TRBV6-3, the J call TRBJ1-2, with TRBD1 matching over 7 bases. The J segment lost 0 bases and the V segment lost 4 bases, leaving 2 bases of the junction unmatched. Germline V gene lookup returns CDR1 MNHEY and CDR2 SVGEGT. The CDR3 is 14 amino acids.

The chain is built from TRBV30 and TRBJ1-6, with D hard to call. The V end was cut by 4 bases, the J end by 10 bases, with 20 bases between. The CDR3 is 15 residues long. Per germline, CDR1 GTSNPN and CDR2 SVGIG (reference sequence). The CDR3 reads CAWITGNANPSPLHF. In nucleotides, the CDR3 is TGTGCCTGGATCACGGGGAACGCAAACCCATCACCCCTCCACTTT.

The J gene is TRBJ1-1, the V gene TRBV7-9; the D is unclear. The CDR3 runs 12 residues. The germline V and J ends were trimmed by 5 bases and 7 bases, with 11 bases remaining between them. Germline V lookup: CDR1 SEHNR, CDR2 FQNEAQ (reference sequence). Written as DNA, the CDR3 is TGTGCCAGCAGCCCCTTAAAGGTTGAAGCTTTCTTT. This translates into CASSPLKVEAFF. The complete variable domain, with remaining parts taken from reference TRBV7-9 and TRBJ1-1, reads DTGVSQNPRHKITKRGQNVTFRCDPISEHNRLYWYRQTLGQGPEFLTYFQNEAQLEKSRLLSDRFSAERPKGSFSTLEIQRTEQGDSAMYLCASSPLKVEAFFGQGTRLTVV.

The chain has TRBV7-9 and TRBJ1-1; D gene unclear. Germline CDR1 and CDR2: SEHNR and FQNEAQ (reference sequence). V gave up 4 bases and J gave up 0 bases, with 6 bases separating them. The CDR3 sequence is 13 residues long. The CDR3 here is CASSSIMNTEAFF. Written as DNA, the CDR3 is TGTGCCAGCAGCTCGATCATGAACACTGAAGCTTTCTTT.

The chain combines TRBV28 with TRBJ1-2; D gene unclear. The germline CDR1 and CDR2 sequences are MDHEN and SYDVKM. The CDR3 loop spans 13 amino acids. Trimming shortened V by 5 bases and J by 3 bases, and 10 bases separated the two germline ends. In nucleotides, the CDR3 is TGTGCCAGCAGTAAGGCAGCGCACTATGGCTACACCTTC. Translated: CASSKAAHYGYTF.

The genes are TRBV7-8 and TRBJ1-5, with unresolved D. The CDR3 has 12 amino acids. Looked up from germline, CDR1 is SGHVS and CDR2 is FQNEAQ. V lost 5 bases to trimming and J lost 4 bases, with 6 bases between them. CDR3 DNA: TGTGCCAGCAGCGAACCTAATCAGCCCCAGCATTTT. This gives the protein CASSEPNQPQHF.

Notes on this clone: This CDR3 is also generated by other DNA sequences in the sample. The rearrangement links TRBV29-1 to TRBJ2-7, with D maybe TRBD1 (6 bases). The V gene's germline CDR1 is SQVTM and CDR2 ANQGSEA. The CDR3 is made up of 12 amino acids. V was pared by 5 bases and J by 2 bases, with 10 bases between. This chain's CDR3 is CSVLTGPYEQYF. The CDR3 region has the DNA TGCAGCGTTTTAACAGGGCCCTACGAGCAGTACTTC.

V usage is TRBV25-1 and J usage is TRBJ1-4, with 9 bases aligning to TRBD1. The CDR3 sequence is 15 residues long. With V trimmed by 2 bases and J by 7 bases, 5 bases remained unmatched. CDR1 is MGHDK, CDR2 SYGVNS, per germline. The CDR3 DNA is TGTGCCAGCAGTGAAGACAGGGGGTTGGGTGAAAAACTGTTTTTT. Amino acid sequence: CASSEDRGLGEKLFF. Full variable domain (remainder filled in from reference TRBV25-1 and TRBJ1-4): EADIYQTPRYLVIGTGKKITLECSQTMGHDKMYWYQQDPGMELHLIHYSYGVNSTEKGDLSSESTVSRIRTEHFPLTLESARPSHTSQYLCASSEDRGLGEKLFFGSGTQLSVL.

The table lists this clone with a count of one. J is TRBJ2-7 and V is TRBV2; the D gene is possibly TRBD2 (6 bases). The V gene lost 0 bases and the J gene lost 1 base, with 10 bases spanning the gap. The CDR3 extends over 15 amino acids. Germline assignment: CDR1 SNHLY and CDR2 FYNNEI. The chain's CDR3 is CASSEALGGSYEQYF. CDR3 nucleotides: TGTGCCAGCAGTGAAGCGCTTGGGGGGTCCTACGAGCAGTACTTC.

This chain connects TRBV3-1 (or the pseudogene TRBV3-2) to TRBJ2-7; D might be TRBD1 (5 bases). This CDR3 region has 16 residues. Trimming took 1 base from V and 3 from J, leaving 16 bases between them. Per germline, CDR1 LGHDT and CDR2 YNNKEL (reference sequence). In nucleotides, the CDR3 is TGTGCCAGCAGCCAAGGGCAATACAGGAGAAACTACGAGCAGTACTTC. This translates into CASSQGQYRRNYEQYF.